The clone carrying this T cell receptor beta chain was found a few times. The sample is drawn from a study of PD-L1 blockade in urothelial cancer. About the study: Specimens of blood held a median count of roughly 150,000 T cells.

TCRdb's copy holds only in-frame clones and misses some; the assay was immunoSEQ multiplex PCR. The sample shows about 45,000 clones, more than 75% of them seen only once. The sample's time point: peripheral blood 6 weeks after treatment start. Samples spanned pretreatment and treatment, with 1 to 8 time points per patient. Per the germline V gene, CDR1 is SGHNT and CDR2 is YYREEE (reference sequence). The V end lost 0 bases, the J end lost 0 bases, and 10 bases lay between the germline ends. The CDR3 contains 15 residues. Source: PBMCs, taken around atezolizumab (anti-PD-L1) treatment. The receptor comes from a man aged 60 to 69 with urothelial cancer. The V and J genes are TRBV5-4 and TRBJ2-7; D may be TRBD2 (6 bases). CDR3 region: CASSLGADYSYEQYF. The CDR3 DNA follows: TGTGCCAGCAGCTTGGGAGCGGACTACTCCTACGAGCAGTACTTC.